This T cell receptor (beta chain) was identified in a study of blood T cell repertoires in COVID-19 (TCRdb year 2020). Study-level background: Samples from collaborators originated in the United States, Italy and Spain and spanned both the acute and convalescent phases of COVID-19. Subjects who had been exposed to COVID-19, were actively infected with it, or had recovered from it provided the deeply sampled blood TCRbeta repertoires that made up the dataset. Samples came from the ongoing ImmuneRACE study (first 160 participants) plus 1,254 subjects from 6 global collaborators. Where available, HLA class I and class II types were obtained from metadata supplied by the sample provider rather than from assay-based typing. The prospective study material was composed of cDNA or gDNA derived from T cells, B-cell-depleted T cells, or PBMCs. The repertoires were made available in a free public database intended to serve as a resource for research on the immune response to SARS-CoV-2. The sample metadata nearly always contained a de-identified subject ID, COVID-19 status, age in years and sex.

In regard to this clone: Its antigen remains undetermined. The input lacks base qualities; no much larger clone sits a single base away.

The immunoSEQ Assay, a bias-controlled multiplex PCR, was used to amplify TCRbeta CDR3 regions from genomic DNA. From the authors' description of their analysis: Within the assay, amplification of reference gene primers was used to estimate how many nucleated cells each sample contained. To quantify the absolute abundance of each unique TCRbeta CDR3 rearrangement, sequence reads were collapsed and filtered. For each sample, productive Simpson clonality was calculated as the square root of Simpson's diversity index over productive rearrangements. TCRdb retrieved this table from immuneACCESS and kept in-frame rearrangements only. Not all clones are present; in checked studies, unresolved V genes account for under half, and no reason is known for the remainder. That table supplies the V and J calls and clone size; D and trimming were determined from the DNA. The sample table holds approximately 300,000 clones, of which 70% to 90% were seen once. The biggest ten clones account for 3.5% to 4.5% of the sample.

Overall study results and their limits: The quantity of clinical and demographic metadata differed by source and by participant and was supplied without curation.

In the prospective study, participants were 18 to 89 years old, resided in approximately 22 geographic areas of the United States, and were enrolled through a virtual design. In the prospective study, cohorts were assigned on the basis of participant-reported clinical history obtained from a screening survey and a study questionnaire. Recovered participants in ImmuneRACE Cohort 3 were defined as having two consecutive negative NP/OP PCR tests, clearance from a healthcare professional, or resolution of symptoms. Mobile phlebotomists in the prospective study collected whole blood, serum and a nasopharyngeal or oropharyngeal swab from every participant. Additional blood draws and questionnaires over a roughly two-month period could optionally be provided by prospective study participants. Blood samples from the prospective study were shipped frozen or at room temperature prior to DNA extraction. From a lookup of the germline V gene (reference sequence), CDR1 and CDR2 are WNHNN and SYGVQD. The CDR3 sequence holds 15 residues, the cysteine and phenylalanine included. Left in the record is the CDR3 DNA by itself, 45 bases read in frame from the first base. Between the V and J ends, shortened by 2 bases and 2 bases respectively, the junction contains 11 bases.

The sequence came from a woman in her twenties or thirties who had recovered from COVID-19. This chain joins TRBV10-1 to TRBJ2-3, with TRBD2 perhaps the D gene, on 6 matching bases. Sequencing input: PBMCs or T cells enriched from blood (not recorded which). The DNA is TGCGCCAGCAGTGAGACAAGCGGGTTCACAGATACGCAGTATTTT. This encodes CASSETSGFTDTQYF.